This TCR beta chain is drawn from a study of blood T cell repertoires in COVID-19. The CDR3 is made up of 18 amino acids. From germline, CDR1 is MNHEY and CDR2 SVGEGT. V was clipped by 2 bases and J by 4 bases; unmatched bases: 7. Participants' own reports of clinical history determined their cohort assignment. How the authors handled the data: Nucleated cell number was recorded as an estimate derived from reference gene primer amplification. TCRdb's copy holds only in-frame clones and misses some; the assay was immunoSEQ multiplex PCR. D and trimming come from the DNA, and the V and J calls and clone size come from that table. Of a few hundred thousand clones in the sample, about 90% were seen once.

Sequencing input: PBMCs or T cells enriched from blood (not recorded which). The sequence was obtained from a man aged 35 to 55 in a cohort exposed to, infected with or recovered from COVID-19 (not recorded which). The chain couples TRBV6-2 or TRBV6-3 to TRBJ2-1; 14 bases agree with TRBD2. This CDR3 reads CASSYLLGTSGSYNEQFF. The CDR3 DNA follows: TGTGCCAGCAGTTACCTCCTCGGGACTAGCGGGAGTTACAATGAGCAGTTCTTC.